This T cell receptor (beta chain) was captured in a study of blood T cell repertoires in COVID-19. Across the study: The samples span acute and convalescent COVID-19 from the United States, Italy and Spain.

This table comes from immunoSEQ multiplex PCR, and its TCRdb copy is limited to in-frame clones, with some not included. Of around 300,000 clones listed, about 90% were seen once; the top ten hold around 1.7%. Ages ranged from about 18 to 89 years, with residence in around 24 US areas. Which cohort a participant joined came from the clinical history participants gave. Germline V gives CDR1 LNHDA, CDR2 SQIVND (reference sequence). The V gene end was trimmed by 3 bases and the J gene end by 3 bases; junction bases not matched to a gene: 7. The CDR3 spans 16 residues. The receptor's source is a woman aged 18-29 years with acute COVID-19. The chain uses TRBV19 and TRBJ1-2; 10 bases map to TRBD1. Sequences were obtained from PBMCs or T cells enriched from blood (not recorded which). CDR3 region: CASSMAGTGVDYGYTF. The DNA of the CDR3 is TGTGCCAGTAGTATGGCCGGGACAGGGGTTGACTATGGCTACACCTTC.